This T cell receptor beta chain was obtained from a study of identical twins. The study's findings and limits: Conclusions relied on cross-sectional statistical analysis, not following the same donors.

A single record per CDR3 protein comes from TCRdb applying MiXCR to the 5' RACE reads. Of 1.5 million to 2 million distinct CDR3 sequences in the sample, around 29% were seen once. On this clonotype itself: Its target is unknown.

The junction had 8 bases not matched to a gene; V was cut back by 6 bases and J by 5 bases. The CDR3 covers 16 residues. Germline V CDR1 and CDR2: MDHEN, SYDVKM. The TCR comes from a newborn girl in good health. The chain joins TRBV28 to TRBJ1-4; 11 positions match TRBD1. The sequenced material came from cord blood. CDR3 DNA sequence: TGTGCCAGCAGCCCCGGACAGGGGGCCTTAAATGAAAAACTGTTTTTT. Translating gives CASSPGQGALNEKLFF.